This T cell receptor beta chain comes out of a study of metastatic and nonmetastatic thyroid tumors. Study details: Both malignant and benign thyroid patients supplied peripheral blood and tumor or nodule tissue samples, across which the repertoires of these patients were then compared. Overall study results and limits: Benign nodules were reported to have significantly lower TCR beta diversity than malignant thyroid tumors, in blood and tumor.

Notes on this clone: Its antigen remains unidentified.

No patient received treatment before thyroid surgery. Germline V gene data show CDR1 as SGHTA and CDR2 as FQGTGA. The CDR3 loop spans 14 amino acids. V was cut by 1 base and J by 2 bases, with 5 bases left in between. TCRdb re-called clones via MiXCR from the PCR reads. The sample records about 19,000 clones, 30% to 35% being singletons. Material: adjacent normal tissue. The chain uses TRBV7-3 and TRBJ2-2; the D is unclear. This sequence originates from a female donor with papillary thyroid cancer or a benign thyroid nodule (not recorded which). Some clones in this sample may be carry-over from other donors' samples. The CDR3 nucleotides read TGTGCCAGCAGCTTAAATGGCAACACCGGGGAGCTGTTTTTT. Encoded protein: CASSLNGNTGELFF.